What follows are 23 T cell receptor beta chains derived from one specimen sequenced in a study of identical twins. TCRdb reprocessed the 5' RACE reads with MiXCR, giving one entry per CDR3 protein. Of roughly 1.6 million distinct CDR3 sequences listed, about 31% are singletons. The sample was cord blood. Receptors were obtained from a newborn girl in good health.

The chain has TRBV27 and TRBJ1-2; D is possibly TRBD1 (5 bases). CDR3 length equals 14 residues. V lost 5 bases and J 3 bases, leaving 13 bases between the germline ends. CDR1 is MNHEY and CDR2 is SMNVEV in the germline V gene (reference sequence). The CDR3 bases are TGTGCCAGCAGTCCCCGGGAGGGGCACTATGGCTACACCTTC. Its protein is CASSPREGHYGYTF.

This clonotype was found a few times. The chain carries TRBV6-1 and TRBJ1-5; D ambiguous. The CDR3 consists of 14 residues. V lost 6 bases to trimming and J lost 4 bases, with 13 bases between them. In germline, CDR1 is MNHNS, CDR2 SASEGT. This chain's CDR3 is CASRSAEDNQPQHF. CDR3 in DNA: TGTGCCAGCAGGTCGGCAGAAGATAATCAGCCCCAGCATTTT.

The chain is built from TRBV9 and TRBJ2-1, with 12 bases matching TRBD2. Germline CDR1 reads SGDLS; CDR2 reads YYNGEE. V was clipped by 3 bases and J by 8 bases; unmatched bases: 6. This CDR3 is 15 amino acids long. The DNA of the CDR3 is TGTGCCAGCAGCGCACCTAGCGGGAGGGGATATGAGCAGTTCTTC. The encoded protein is CASSAPSGRGYEQFF.

Many counts were recorded for this clonotype. The chain combines TRBV9 with TRBJ2-5; D is unresolved. The CDR3 runs 12 residues. V was shortened by 3 bases and J by 2 bases, with 5 bases between the two germline ends. The V gene's germline CDR1 is SGDLS and CDR2 YYNGEE. The CDR3 region is CASSDPQETQYF. The CDR3 nucleotides are TGTGCCAGCAGCGATCCTCAAGAGACCCAGTACTTC.

In its sample, this clonotype was seen a few times. The chain joins TRBV5-1 to TRBJ2-3, with 9 bases fitting TRBD2. Germline-derived CDR1 and CDR2 are SGHRS and YFSETQ. The CDR3 is 14 residues long. V lost 3 bases and J lost 4; bases outside the gene matches: 3. CDR3 DNA sequence: TGCGCCAGCAGCTCTAGCGGGACCTCAGATACGCAGTATTTT. It encodes CASSSSGTSDTQYF. The whole variable domain, filled in from reference TRBV5-1 and TRBJ2-3, reads KAGVTQTPRYLIKTRGQQVTLSCSPISGHRSVSWYQQTPGQGLQFLFEYFSETQRNKGNFPGRFSGRQFSNSRSEMNVSTLELGDSALYLCASSSSGTSDTQYFGPGTRLTVL.

With respect to this clonotype: A read error may explain this, as a much larger clone is one base away. V usage is TRBV6-5 and J usage is TRBJ2-3, with 10 positions matching TRBD1. Germline lookup yields CDR1 MNHEY and CDR2 SVGAGI. V shed 2 bases, J shed 5 bases, and the junction held 1 base outside the gene matches. The CDR3 extends over 14 amino acids. CDR3: CASSYGQGGDTQYF. For the CDR3, the DNA is TGTGCCAGCAGTTACGGACAGGGGGGAGATACGCAGTATTTT.

This clonotype was observed a handful of times. The chain uses TRBV3-1 and TRBJ1-1; the D gene is possibly TRBD1 (5 bases). CDR3 length: 16 amino acids. Germline CDR1 LGHDT, CDR2 YNNKEL (reference sequence). The V end lost 4 bases, the J end lost 0 bases, and 15 bases lay between the germline ends. CDR3 protein: CASSLRGRLMNTEAFF. In DNA, the CDR3 is TGTGCCAGCAGCCTCCGGGGACGCCTGATGAACACTGAAGCTTTCTTT.

CDR3 coding DNA: TGTGCCAGCTCAACTAGCGAATACTCCTACGAGCAGTACTTC. This gives the protein CASSTSEYSYEQYF. The V call is TRBV6-1, the J call TRBJ2-7; 7 bases agree with TRBD2. V was pared by 8 bases and J by 0 bases, with 7 bases of the junction left unmatched. CDR1 and CDR2 from the germline V gene are MNHNS and SASEGT. The CDR3 is made up of 14 amino acids.

The rearrangement uses TRBV9 and TRBJ1-4, with 11 bases aligning to TRBD1. This CDR3 has 16 amino acids. V dropped 3 bases and J dropped 7; count of bases not matched to a gene: 8. Germline values: CDR1 SGDLS, CDR2 YYNGEE. The CDR3 coding sequence is TGTGCCAGCAGCGCGACGGACAGGGGGCGAGTTGAAAAACTGTTTTTT. Its protein product is CASSATDRGRVEKLFF.

The V and J genes are TRBV30 and TRBJ2-2, with D hard to call. Trimming stripped 0 bases from V and 1 base from J, with 3 bases between. CDR1 and CDR2 (germline): GTSNPN, SVGIG (reference sequence). The CDR3 loop spans 13 amino acids. The CDR3: CAWSVGNTGELFF. CDR3 coding DNA: TGTGCCTGGAGTGTAGGGAACACCGGGGAGCTGTTTTTT.

This chain links TRBV5-6 with TRBJ2-1; perhaps TRBD2 as D (5 bases). Germline values: CDR1 SGHDT, CDR2 YYEEEE. Trimming left V 4 bases short and J 15 bases short, with 17 bases between. The CDR3 covers 12 residues. The CDR3 DNA reads TGTGCCAGCAGCCTCTCTAGCCTAGCCCCGTTCTTC. Translating gives CASSLSSLAPFF.

The CDR3 loop reads CASSSRPGGAKNIQYF. The CDR3, as DNA: TGTGCCAGCAGCTCAAGACCAGGCGGAGCCAAAAACATTCAGTACTTC. V usage is TRBV11-2 and J usage is TRBJ2-4; the D is unclear. This CDR3 contains 16 residues. Trimming left V 4 bases short and J 0 bases short, with 13 bases between. Germline assignment: CDR1 SGHAT and CDR2 FQNNGV.

This clonotype has ten or more counts. The chain recombines TRBV5-1 with TRBJ2-5; TRBD2 aligns across 9 bases. Germline loops: CDR1 SGHRS, CDR2 YFSETQ. J gave up 6 bases and V 0 bases, and 9 bases lay outside the gene matches. This CDR3 contains 16 residues. The DNA of the CDR3 is TGCGCCAGCAGCTTGGCGCCCTCGGGACTAGCAAAGACCCAGTACTTC. Translation: CASSLAPSGLAKTQYF.

This clonotype was picked up one time. This chain joins TRBV10-3 and TRBJ1-5; D gene uncertain. The CDR3 spans 14 residues. V dropped 0 bases and J dropped 4 bases, with 7 bases sitting between them. Germline V gives CDR1 ENHRY, CDR2 SYGVKD. CDR3: CAISESTMNQPQHF. CDR3 coding DNA: TGTGCCATCAGTGAGTCGACGATGAATCAGCCCCAGCATTTT.

A note on this clonotype: Germline and junction disagree at one end, which may indicate a read error. This sequence joins TRBV7-9 and TRBJ1-2; unclear D gene. The CDR3 is made up of 15 amino acids. CDR1 is SEHNR, CDR2 FQNEAQ, per germline (reference sequence). The CDR3 sequence is CASSLEVPFGYDYTF. The DNA of the CDR3 is TGTGCCAGCAGCTTAGAGGTGCCTTTCGGGTATGACTACACCTTC.

This clonotype was detected a few times. V gene TRBV7-6 combines with J gene TRBJ2-3; TRBD1 is a possible D gene (7 bases). CDR1 is SGHVS and CDR2 is FNYEAQ in the germline V gene. The CDR3 totals 18 residues. The V end lost 4 bases, the J end lost 1 base, and 21 bases lay between the germline ends. The chain's CDR3 is CASSSNNRGRGGTDTQYF. The DNA of the CDR3 is TGTGCCAGCAGCTCGAATAACAGGGGAAGGGGGGGCACAGATACGCAGTATTTT.

A note on this clonotype: Germline is not matched at one junction end, which may reflect a read error. The gene calls are TRBV7-2 and TRBJ2-3; D is possibly TRBD2 (5 bases). Per germline, CDR1 SGHTA and CDR2 FQGNSA. The CDR3 runs to 16 residues. The CDR3 is CASSTSGVASTDTHYF. The DNA for the CDR3 is TGTGCCAGCAGCACAAGCGGTGTAGCGAGCACAGATACGCACTATTTT.

V usage is TRBV14 and J usage is TRBJ1-4; a possible D gene is TRBD1 (5 bases). The CDR3 runs to 15 residues. V was trimmed by 5 bases and J by 6 bases, leaving 16 bases between them. The germline CDR1 and CDR2 sequences are SGHDN and FVKESK. The CDR3 sequence: CASSERRVGDEKLFF. The CDR3 bases are TGTGCCAGCAGCGAACGCAGGGTTGGGGATGAAAAACTGTTTTTT.

J is TRBJ2-7 and V is TRBV20-1; no firm D call. This CDR3 has 13 residues. Trimming stripped 0 bases from V and 3 bases from J, with 9 bases between. The germline V gene has CDR1 DFQATT and CDR2 SNEGSKA (reference sequence). The CDR3 protein is CSARDVRRYEQYF. CDR3 in DNA: TGCAGTGCTAGAGATGTTAGGCGCTACGAGCAGTACTTC.

A few counts support this clonotype. The chain uses TRBV27 and TRBJ1-1; D may be TRBD1 (5 bases). This CDR3 contains 16 residues. Between the trimmed V and J ends, which lost 0 bases and 0 bases, there was a span of 11 bases. CDR1 is MNHEY and CDR2 is SMNVEV in the germline V gene (reference sequence). In nucleotides, the CDR3 is TGTGCCAGCAGTTTATCGCAGGGACCCATGAACACTGAAGCTTTCTTT. This encodes CASSLSQGPMNTEAFF.

This clonotype appeared a few times. This rearrangement joins TRBV7-9 to TRBJ2-7; either TRBD1 or TRBD2 may fit D (5 bases each). The V gene's germline CDR1 is SEHNR and CDR2 FQNEAQ (reference sequence). The length of the CDR3 is 13 residues. Trimming removed 1 base at V and 4 bases at J, with 8 bases between. The CDR3 nucleotides read TGTGCCAGCAGCTTAGGGGGGTGGTACGAGCAGTACTTC. This translates into CASSLGGWYEQYF. Supplemented by reference TRBV7-9 and TRBJ2-7, the full variable domain reads DTGVSQNPRHKITKRGQNVTFRCDPISEHNRLYWYRQTLGQGPEFLTYFQNEAQLEKSRLLSDRFSAERPKGSFSTLEIQRTEQGDSAMYLCASSLGGWYEQYFGPGTRLTVT.

This clonotype occurred a few times. V gene TRBV15 combines with J gene TRBJ2-3; 7 nucleotides agree with TRBD1. The CDR3 is 15 amino acids. Trimming took 0 bases from V and 1 from J; bases not matched to a gene: 1. Germline-derived CDR1 and CDR2 are LNHNV and YYDKDF (reference sequence). In DNA form, the CDR3 reads TGTGCCACCAGCAGAGATGGACAGGGCACAGATACGCAGTATTTT. It specifies CATSRDGQGTDTQYF.

Note on this clonotype: Relative to the germline gene, one junction end is altered; a read error may explain this. J is TRBJ2-7 and V is TRBV11-2, with D perhaps given as TRBD1 or TRBD2 (5 bases each). The germline CDR1 and CDR2 sequences are SGHAT and FQNNGV. CDR3 size: 15 residues. CDR3 nucleotide sequence: TGTGCCAGCCGCTTAGTTGGCCGGGGCCCCTACGAGCAGTACTTC. Amino acid sequence: CASRLVGRGPYEQYF.